This T cell receptor beta chain was found in a study of sequential checkpoint blockade in melanoma. About the study: TCRβ was sequenced from DNA of about a hundred pretreatment tumors. Matched biopsies came pretreatment and at week 13 for some 21 patients. Study outcomes and limitations: PD-L1 staining and CD8+ counts, not mutational load, tracked tumor T-cell clonality. Clinical benefit was about 30 times likelier when tumor T-cell fraction and clonality increased.

By its share, this clone is large (0.1 to 1%). The antigen is not known. Treatment in this sample: randomized to nivolumab then ipilimumab (arm A) or the reverse (arm B). Profiling relied on immunoSEQ multiplex PCR, and the TCRdb table lists in-frame clones only, not all of them. This sample has 2,500 to 4,000 clones, with approximately 17% found just once. Germline CDR1 SGHNT, CDR2 YENEEA. Trimming took 5 bases from V and 6 from J; bases not matched to a gene: 9. CDR3 length: 15 residues. The genes are TRBV11-3 and TRBJ2-2; 7 bases match TRBD1. Sequences were derived from tumor tissue (inferred from file names), sampled from a patient given nivolumab and ipilimumab in sequence. The sequence was collected from a human donor with melanoma. This CDR3 is CASSPGTAFAGELFF. The CDR3 DNA follows: TGTGCCAGCAGCCCAGGGACAGCCTTCGCCGGGGAGCTGTTTTTT. Together with reference TRBV11-3 and TRBJ2-2, the CDR3 gives the full variable domain: EAGVVQSPRYKIIEKKQPVAFWCNPISGHNTLYWYLQNLGQGPELLIRYENEEAVDDSQLPKDRFSAERLKGVDSTLKIQPAELGDSAVYLCASSPGTAFAGELFFGEGSRLTVL.